This TCR beta chain is from a study of blood T cell repertoires in COVID-19. Whole-study context: From T cells, B-cell-depleted T cells, or PBMCs came the material, which was cDNA or gDNA.

This table comes from immunoSEQ multiplex PCR, and its TCRdb copy is limited to in-frame clones, with some not included. The data contain roughly 150,000 clones, approximately 90% of them seen just once; the ten biggest clones take up approximately 2.4%. This clone has only a few counts. The CDR3 has 17 amino acids. V lost 6 bases and J 3 bases, leaving 23 bases between the germline ends. The germline V gene encodes CDR1 MNHEY and CDR2 SMNVEV (reference sequence). The receptor comes from a man aged 18 to 29 with acute or convalescent COVID-19. The V call is TRBV27, the J call TRBJ1-2, with D possibly TRBD1 on 5 matching bases. Input material: peripheral blood. The CDR3 DNA reads TGTGCCAGCAGCATTACGGGGGGAGGTGGTCGAGACTATGGCTACACCTTC. This gives the protein CASSITGGGGRDYGYTF.